This T cell receptor beta chain was sequenced in a study of regulatory T cells in long-lasting Graves disease (dated by TCRdb to the early 2020s). General notes on the study: Patients with newly diagnosed Graves' disease had been on antithyroid drugs for under 3 months. Patients with persistent Graves' disease were compared with patients with newly diagnosed Graves' disease using TCR sequencing and RNA sequencing of peripheral blood. The study took place in China and was registered as a clinical trial. TCR sequencing covered some 13 persistent and some 20 newly diagnosed Graves' disease patients, some 35 samples in total. Results and caveats for the whole study, not just this receptor: Patients with persistent disease shared more public clonotypes (about 2,900) than newly diagnosed patients did (around 930). Sequencing and analysis were restricted to the TCR beta chain. Lower TCR Shannon entropy and fewer highly expanded clones were observed in persistent Graves' disease patients than in newly diagnosed patients, which suggested clonal expansion. Persistent disease showed preferential use of TRBV28, TRBJ1-2 and TRBJ2-5, whereas newly diagnosed disease favored TRBV20-1 and TRBJ2-1. The study examined only peripheral blood because the primary lesion, thyroid tissue, could not be accessed. The authors noted that the small sample size was a limitation that may lower accuracy.

In light of the paper, this sample's time point label describes: newly diagnosed GD, antithyroid drugs for less than 3 months. For both TCR sequencing and RNA sequencing, RNA was extracted from PBMCs using TRIzol. Graves' disease was diagnosed according to American Thyroid Association guidelines. Patients were recruited from an endocrinology department in Xi'an, China. From each patient, approximately 9 milliliters of peripheral blood was collected into an EDTA anticoagulant tube. PBMCs were isolated by Ficoll Paque Plus density gradient separation without further T cell sorting. An Agilent 2100 Bioanalyzer and agarose gel were used to check RNA quality, while a NanoDrop 2000 measured RNA concentration. Libraries were made using multiplex PCR. The listed sequencing device is Illumina HiSeq 4000. iRepertoire HTBI primers and Arm-PCR amplification of CDR3 regions were used to construct TCR beta libraries. PCR products were gel purified before sequencing. On the authors' methods: A total of fewer than 80 TRBV and 14 TRBJ segments were identified across samples and were used for gene usage analysis of CDR3 amino acid clonotypes. Filtered high-quality paired reads were merged into contigs using COPE and FqMerger. BLAST was used to align contigs to IMGT TRBV, TRBD and TRBJ reference genes, with CDR3 defined following IMGT. Any clonotype with a frequency above 0.1% was counted as a highly expanded clone. Shannon entropy was used to measure repertoire diversity, and the Gini coefficient was used to measure V-J evenness. A clonotype was considered public if more than one individual shared it. In TCRdb, the public reads were trimmed at Q25 with fastp and aligned with MiXCR, with productive beta chains retained. Rows are unified per CDR3 protein, each entry keeping the most common DNA and genes. TCRdb's processing, not the authors' own work, is the source of the V and J calls. The sample table contains about 540,000 distinct CDR3 sequences; only one count was recorded for 13% of them. In total, the top ten clones hold roughly a tenth of the sample.

This clonotype turned up a few times. It lacks a known antigen. Base qualities are missing; no much larger clone stands one base away. Deletion took 3 bases off V and 10 bases off J, with a span of 13 bases between the germline ends. Via the germline V gene (reference sequence), CDR1 is DFQATT and CDR2 SNEGSKA. Counted from cysteine to phenylalanine, this CDR3 has 12 amino acids. CDR3 DNA is the only sequence kept; it has 36 bases, read in frame from the first base. This sample also appeared in a second study, on T cells in Graves' hyperthyroidism and ophthalmopathy. As the second study states: Stable Graves' hyperthyroidism was defined as no progression to ophthalmopathy during 18 months of follow-up. The hyperthyroidism patients were between 18 and 65 years old and newly diagnosed, with a disease duration of less than 2 months. Exclusion was applied to patients with uncontrolled infections, other autoimmune diseases, pregnancy or lactation. Clinical symptoms, serum thyroxine and TRAb, thyroid ultrasound, and orbital computed tomography formed the basis for the diagnoses. A first-round RT-PCR of the TCR CDR3 used the HTBI primer set with the Qiagen OneStep RT-PCR kit. Blood samples also contained most of the expanded thyroid clonotypes (frequency above 0.001), which suggests that blood repertoires may reflect thyroid immune responses. A 13 V-J signature model separated ophthalmopathy from stable hyperthyroidism, with approximately 87% sensitivity and roughly 81% specificity in cross-validation and 80%/75% in testing. In validation, the model predicted progression to ophthalmopathy with around 71% sensitivity and 72% to 85% specificity, a median of about 6 months before onset. To identify distinguishing TCR V-J signatures, a discovery cohort of about a hundred patients was used, comprising some 45 with Graves' ophthalmopathy and approximately 58 with stable Graves' hyperthyroidism. Prospective prediction of ophthalmopathy was tested in an independent validation cohort of 18 to 20 hyperthyroidism patients and 17 patients who later progressed to ophthalmopathy. The 100 discovery patients were divided at random into training and test sets in a 7:3 ratio. In addition, the study compared T-cell repertoires in thyroid tissue and in blood from over 5 Graves' hyperthyroidism patients. After sampling, hyperthyroidism patients received methimazole starting at 30 mg daily, and ophthalmopathy patients received high-dose intravenous methylprednisolone. Libraries were constructed in a second round of multiplex PCR, after which size selection and purification were performed. Libraries were sequenced paired-end with 100 bp reads on an Illumina HiSeq2000. SOAPnuke was used to process the raw data, with reads discarded if the reads contained adapters or uncalled bases, had a mean Phred below 15, or lacked an exact constant-primer or identifier match. COPE v1.2.5 was used to merge high-quality paired reads, and clonotypes were defined as unique nucleotide sequences. Clonotypes were aligned to IMGT TRBV, TRBD and TRBJ reference segments using MiTCR v1.1. Analysis was restricted to V-J combinations with a frequency above 0.0001, which covered roughly 99% of repertoires. A TCS score was defined as the ratio of F50 (clonal expansion) to E x V (chaos), with BLOSUM62-based TCRdist applied between CDR3 peptides within each V-J. Welch's t-statistics and random forest reduced 500 to 650 V-J features to 10 to 15, which were used in a naive Bayes classifier (R e1071). Sample size was not statistically predetermined, and investigators were not blinded to group allocation. The paper describes TCR Vbeta CDR3 sequencing of 140 or so peripheral blood samples, made up of approximately 40 ophthalmopathy patients, roughly 72 hyperthyroidism patients and 17 progressor patients.

The receptor chain draws on TRBV20-1 and TRBJ2-1, and TRBD2 may be the D gene, going by 6 matching bases. The material sequenced was peripheral blood mononuclear cells (PBMCs), taken at new diagnosis, from a patient treated with antithyroid drugs. The TCR sequence derives from a man aged 30 to 39 with Graves disease. Donor details come from another sample of the same person, matched by shared clones. The nucleotide sequence reads TGCAGTGCTAGGATGACTAGTGGGGAGCAGTTCTTC. Translated, it reads CSARMTSGEQFF.